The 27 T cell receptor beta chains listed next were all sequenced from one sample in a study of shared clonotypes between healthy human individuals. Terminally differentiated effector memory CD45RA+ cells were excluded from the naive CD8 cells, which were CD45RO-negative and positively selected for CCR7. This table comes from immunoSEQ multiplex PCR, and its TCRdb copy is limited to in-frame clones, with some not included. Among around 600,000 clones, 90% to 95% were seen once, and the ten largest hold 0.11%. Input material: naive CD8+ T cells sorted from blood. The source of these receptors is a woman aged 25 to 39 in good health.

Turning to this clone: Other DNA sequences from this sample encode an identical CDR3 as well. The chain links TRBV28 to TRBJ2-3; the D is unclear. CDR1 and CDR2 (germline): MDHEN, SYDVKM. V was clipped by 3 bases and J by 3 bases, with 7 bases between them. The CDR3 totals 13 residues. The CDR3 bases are TGTGCCAGCAGTTTTCGGAAAACAGATACGCAGTATTTT. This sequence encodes CASSFRKTDTQYF.

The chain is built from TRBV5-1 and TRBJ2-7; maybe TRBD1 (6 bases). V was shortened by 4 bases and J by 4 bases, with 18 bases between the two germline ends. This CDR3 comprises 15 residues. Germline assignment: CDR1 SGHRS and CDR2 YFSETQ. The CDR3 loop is CASSRTDYGIYEQYF. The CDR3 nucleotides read TGCGCCAGCAGCCGGACAGATTACGGGATTTACGAGCAGTACTTC.

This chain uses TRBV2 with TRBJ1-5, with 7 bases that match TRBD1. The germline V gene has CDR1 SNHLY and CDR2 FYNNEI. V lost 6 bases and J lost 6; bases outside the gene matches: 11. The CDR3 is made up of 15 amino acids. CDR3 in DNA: TGTGCCAGCAGGCCAGACAGGGAGGTAGGTCAGCCCCAGCATTTT. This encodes CASRPDREVGQPQHF.

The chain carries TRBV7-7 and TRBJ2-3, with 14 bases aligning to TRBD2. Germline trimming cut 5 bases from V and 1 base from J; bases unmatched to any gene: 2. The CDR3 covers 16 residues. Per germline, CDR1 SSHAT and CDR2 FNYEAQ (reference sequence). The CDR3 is CASSLTSGRGTDTQYF. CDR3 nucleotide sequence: TGTGCCAGCAGCCTGACTAGCGGGAGGGGCACAGATACGCAGTATTTT.

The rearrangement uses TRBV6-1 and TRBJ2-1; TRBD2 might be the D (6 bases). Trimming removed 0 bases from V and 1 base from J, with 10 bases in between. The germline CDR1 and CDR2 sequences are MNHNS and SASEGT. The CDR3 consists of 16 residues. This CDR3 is CASSEAVAASYNEQFF. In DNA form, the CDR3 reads TGTGCCAGCAGTGAAGCTGTAGCGGCTTCCTACAATGAGCAGTTCTTC.

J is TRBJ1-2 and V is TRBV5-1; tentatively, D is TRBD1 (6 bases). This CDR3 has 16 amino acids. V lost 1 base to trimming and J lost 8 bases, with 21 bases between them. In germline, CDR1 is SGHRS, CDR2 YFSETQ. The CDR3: CASSLISSPGAGGYTF. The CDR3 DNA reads TGCGCCAGCAGCTTGATCTCTTCTCCGGGGGCCGGCGGCTACACCTTC.

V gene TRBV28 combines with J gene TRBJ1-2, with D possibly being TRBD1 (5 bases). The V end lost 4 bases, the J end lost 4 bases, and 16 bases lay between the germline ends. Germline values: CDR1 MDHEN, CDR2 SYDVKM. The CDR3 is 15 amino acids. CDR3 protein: CASSYLDMSPYGYTF. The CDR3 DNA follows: TGTGCCAGCAGTTACCTGGACATGTCCCCCTATGGCTACACCTTC.

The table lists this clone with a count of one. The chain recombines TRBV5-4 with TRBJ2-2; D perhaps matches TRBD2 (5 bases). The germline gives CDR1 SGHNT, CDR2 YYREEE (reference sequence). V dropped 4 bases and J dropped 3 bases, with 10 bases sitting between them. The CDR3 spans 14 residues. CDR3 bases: TGTGCCAGCAGCCCGCAACTAGACACCGGGGAGCTGTTTTTT. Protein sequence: CASSPQLDTGELFF.

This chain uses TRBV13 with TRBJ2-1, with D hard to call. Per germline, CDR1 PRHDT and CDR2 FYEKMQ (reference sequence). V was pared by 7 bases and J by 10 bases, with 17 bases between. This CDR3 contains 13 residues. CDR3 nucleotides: TGTGCCAGCAAACTAAGTCCGGATGCGGAGCAGTTCTTC. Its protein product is CASKLSPDAEQFF.

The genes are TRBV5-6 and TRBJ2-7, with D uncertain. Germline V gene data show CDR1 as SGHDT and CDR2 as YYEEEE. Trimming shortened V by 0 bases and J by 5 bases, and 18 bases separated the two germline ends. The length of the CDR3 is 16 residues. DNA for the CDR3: TGTGCCAGCAGCTTGGCCGGCTACCTGGGTTATAACGAGCAGTACTTC. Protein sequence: CASSLAGYLGYNEQYF. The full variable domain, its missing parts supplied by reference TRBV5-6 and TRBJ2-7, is DAGVTQSPTHLIKTRGQQVTLRCSPKSGHDTVSWYQQALGQGPQFIFQYYEEEERQRGNFPDRFSGHQFPNYSSELNVNALLLGDSALYLCASSLAGYLGYNEQYFGPGTRLTVT.

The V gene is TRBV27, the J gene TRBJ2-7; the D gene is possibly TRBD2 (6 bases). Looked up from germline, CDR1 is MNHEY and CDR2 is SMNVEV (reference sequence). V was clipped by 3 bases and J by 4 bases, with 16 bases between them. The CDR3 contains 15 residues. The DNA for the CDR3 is TGTGCCAGCAGTTTCAGTCTCGGGGGTTTGTACGAGCAGTACTTC. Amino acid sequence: CASSFSLGGLYEQYF.

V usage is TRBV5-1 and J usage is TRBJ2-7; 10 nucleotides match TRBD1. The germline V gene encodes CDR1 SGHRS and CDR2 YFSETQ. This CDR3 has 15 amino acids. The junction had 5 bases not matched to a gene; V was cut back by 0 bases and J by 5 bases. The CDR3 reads CASSLDPGTGDEQYF. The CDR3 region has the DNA TGCGCCAGCAGCTTGGATCCCGGGACAGGGGACGAGCAGTACTTC.

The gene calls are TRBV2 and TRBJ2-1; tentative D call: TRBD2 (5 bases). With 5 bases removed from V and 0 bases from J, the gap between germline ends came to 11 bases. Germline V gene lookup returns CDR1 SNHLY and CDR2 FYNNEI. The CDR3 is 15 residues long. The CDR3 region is CASSISGSSYNEQFF. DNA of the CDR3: TGTGCCAGCAGTATTTCGGGAAGCTCCTACAATGAGCAGTTCTTC.

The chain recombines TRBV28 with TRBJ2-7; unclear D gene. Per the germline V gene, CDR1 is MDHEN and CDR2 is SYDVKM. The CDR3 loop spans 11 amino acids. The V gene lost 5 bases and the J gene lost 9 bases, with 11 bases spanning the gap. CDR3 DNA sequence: TGTGCCAGCAGTGATGACCCAAGGCAGTACTTC. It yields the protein CASSDDPRQYF.

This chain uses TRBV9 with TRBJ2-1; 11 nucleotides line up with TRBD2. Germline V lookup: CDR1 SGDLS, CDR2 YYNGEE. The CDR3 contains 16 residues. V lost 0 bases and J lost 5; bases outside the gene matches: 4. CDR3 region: CASSVVGLADDNEQFF. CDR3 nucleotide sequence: TGTGCCAGCAGCGTAGTGGGACTAGCGGACGACAATGAGCAGTTCTTC. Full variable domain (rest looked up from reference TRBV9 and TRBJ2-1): DSGVTQTPKHLITATGQRVTLRCSPRSGDLSVYWYQQSLDQGLQFLIQYYNGEERAKGNILERFSAQQFPDLHSELNLSSLELGDSALYFCASSVVGLADDNEQFFGPGTRLTVL.

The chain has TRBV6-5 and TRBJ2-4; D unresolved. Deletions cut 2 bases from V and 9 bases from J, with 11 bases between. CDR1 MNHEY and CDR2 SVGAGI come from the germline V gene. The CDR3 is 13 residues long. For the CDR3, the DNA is TGTGCCAGCAGTTACGGGGTGGGAAGCATTCAGTACTTC. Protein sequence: CASSYGVGSIQYF.

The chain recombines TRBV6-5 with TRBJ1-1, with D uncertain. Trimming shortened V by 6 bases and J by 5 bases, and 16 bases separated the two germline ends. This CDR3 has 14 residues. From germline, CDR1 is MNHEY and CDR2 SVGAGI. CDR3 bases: TGTGCCAGCAGCCTACAAGGACCGGGGACTGAAGCTTTCTTT. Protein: CASSLQGPGTEAFF.

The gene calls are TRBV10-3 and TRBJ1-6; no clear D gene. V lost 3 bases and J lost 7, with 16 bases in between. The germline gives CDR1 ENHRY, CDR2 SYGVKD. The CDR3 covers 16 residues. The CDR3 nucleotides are TGTGCCATCAGTGACCCCCCCTCACTGGGGAATTCACCCCTCCACTTT. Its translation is CAISDPPSLGNSPLHF.

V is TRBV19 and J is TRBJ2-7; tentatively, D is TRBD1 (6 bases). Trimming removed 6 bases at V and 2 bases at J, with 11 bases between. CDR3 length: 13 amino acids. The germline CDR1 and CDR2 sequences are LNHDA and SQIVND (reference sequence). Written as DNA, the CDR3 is TGTGCCAGTAGCTCCGGGACACCCTACGAGCAGTACTTC. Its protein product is CASSSGTPYEQYF. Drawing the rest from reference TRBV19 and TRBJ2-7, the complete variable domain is DGGITQSPKYLFRKEGQNVTLSCEQNLNHDAMYWYRQDPGQGLRLIYYSQIVNDFQKGDIAEGYSVSREKKESFPLTVTSAQKNPTAFYLCASSSGTPYEQYFGPGTRLTVT.

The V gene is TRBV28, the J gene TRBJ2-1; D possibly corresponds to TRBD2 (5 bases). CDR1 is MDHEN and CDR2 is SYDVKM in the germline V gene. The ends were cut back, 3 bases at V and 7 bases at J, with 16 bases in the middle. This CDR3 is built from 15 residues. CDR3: CASSFLVSLANEQFF. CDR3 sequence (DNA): TGTGCCAGCAGTTTTCTGGTTTCCCTAGCAAATGAGCAGTTCTTC.

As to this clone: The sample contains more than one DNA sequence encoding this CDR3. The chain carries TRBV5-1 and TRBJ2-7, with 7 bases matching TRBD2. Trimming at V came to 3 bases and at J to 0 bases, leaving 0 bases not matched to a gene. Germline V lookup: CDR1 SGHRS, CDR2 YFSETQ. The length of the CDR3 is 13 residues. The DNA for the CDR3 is TGCGCCAGCAGCTCGGGAGGCTCCTACGAGCAGTACTTC. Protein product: CASSSGGSYEQYF.

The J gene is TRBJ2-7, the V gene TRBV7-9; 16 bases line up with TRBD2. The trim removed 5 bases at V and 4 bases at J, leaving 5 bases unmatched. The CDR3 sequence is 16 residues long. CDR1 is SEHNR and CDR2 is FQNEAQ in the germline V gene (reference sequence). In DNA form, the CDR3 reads TGTGCCAGCAGCGGGACTAGCGGGAGGGCCATTTACGAGCAGTACTTC. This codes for CASSGTSGRAIYEQYF.

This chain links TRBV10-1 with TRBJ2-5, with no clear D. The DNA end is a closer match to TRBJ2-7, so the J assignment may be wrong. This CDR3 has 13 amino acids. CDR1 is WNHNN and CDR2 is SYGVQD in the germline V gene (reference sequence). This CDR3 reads CASSPGGSYEQYF. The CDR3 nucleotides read TGCGCCAGCAGCCCCGGTGGGTCCTACGAGCAGTACTTC.

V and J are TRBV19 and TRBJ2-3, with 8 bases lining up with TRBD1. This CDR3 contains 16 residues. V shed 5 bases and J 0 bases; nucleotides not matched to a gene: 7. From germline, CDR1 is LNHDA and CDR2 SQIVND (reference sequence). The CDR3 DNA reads TGTGCCAGTAGTGCTCTCCAGGGGGCGAGCACAGATACGCAGTATTTT. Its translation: CASSALQGASTDTQYF.

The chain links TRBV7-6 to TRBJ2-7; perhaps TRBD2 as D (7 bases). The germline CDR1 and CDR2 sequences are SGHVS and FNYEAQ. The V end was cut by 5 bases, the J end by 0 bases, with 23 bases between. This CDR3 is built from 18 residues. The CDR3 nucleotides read TGTGCCAGCAGCCCTACCCTACCTGGGGGCGGGGGCTCCTACGAGCAGTACTTC. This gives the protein CASSPTLPGGGGSYEQYF.

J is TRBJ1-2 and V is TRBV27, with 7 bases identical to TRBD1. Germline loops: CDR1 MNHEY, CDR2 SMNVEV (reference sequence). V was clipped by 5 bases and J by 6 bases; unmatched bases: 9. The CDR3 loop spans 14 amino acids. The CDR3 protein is CASSPRGSSHGYTF. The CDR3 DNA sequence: TGTGCCAGCAGTCCCAGGGGGAGCAGTCATGGCTACACCTTC.

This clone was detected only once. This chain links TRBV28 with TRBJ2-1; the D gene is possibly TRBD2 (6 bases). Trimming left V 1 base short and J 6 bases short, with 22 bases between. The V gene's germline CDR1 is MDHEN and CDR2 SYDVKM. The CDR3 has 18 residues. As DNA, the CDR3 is TGTGCCAGCAGTTTATTTACGACCGGGACTCCCTATGGCAATGAGCAGTTCTTC. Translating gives CASSLFTTGTPYGNEQFF.